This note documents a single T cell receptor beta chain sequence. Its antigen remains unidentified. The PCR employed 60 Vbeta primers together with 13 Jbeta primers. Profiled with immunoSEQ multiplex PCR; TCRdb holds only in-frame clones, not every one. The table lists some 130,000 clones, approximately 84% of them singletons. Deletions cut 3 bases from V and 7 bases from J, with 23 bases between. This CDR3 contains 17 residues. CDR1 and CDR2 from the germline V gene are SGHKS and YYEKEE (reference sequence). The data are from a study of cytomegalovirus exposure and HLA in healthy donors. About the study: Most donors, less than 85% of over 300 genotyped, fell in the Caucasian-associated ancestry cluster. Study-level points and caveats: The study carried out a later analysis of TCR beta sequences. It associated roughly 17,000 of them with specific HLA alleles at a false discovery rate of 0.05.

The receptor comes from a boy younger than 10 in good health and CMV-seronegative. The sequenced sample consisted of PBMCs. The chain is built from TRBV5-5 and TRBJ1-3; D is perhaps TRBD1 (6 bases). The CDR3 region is CASSSPGASGSGNTIYF. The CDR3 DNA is TGTGCCAGCAGCTCCCCAGGGGCGTCGGGTTCGGGGAACACCATATATTTT.